This entry features one T cell receptor (beta chain) sequence. The CDR3 has 19 amino acids. The germline V gene encodes CDR1 SGHRS and CDR2 YFSETQ. J gave up 3 bases and V 3 bases, and 16 bases lay outside the gene matches. The data derive from a study of T-cell memory formation after mild COVID-19. TCRdb fed the 5' RACE reads into MiXCR, producing one record per CDR3 protein. Here the sample spans hundreds of thousands of distinct CDR3 sequences, about a sixth being singletons. The material sequenced was PBMCs or a T cell subset sorted from them (not recorded which). This clonotype was sampled from a man in his late teens or twenties who had mild COVID-19 (a few samples of this study predate the infection). Cell type and time point are not known. The J gene is TRBJ1-4, the V gene TRBV5-1; 8 bases map to TRBD1. In DNA form, the CDR3 reads TGCGCCAGCAGCTGGGGACGAGGACAGGGCGAGGGGCCTAATGAAAAACTGTTTTTT. Translating gives CASSWGRGQGEGPNEKLFF.